Detailed here is one T cell receptor (beta chain). The CDR3 loop spans 15 amino acids. Trimming removed 3 bases from V and 3 bases from J, with 13 bases in between. Germline V gene data show CDR1 as MGHRA and CDR2 as YSYEKL. Both 60 Vbeta primers and 13 Jbeta primers went into the PCR. The assay was immunoSEQ multiplex PCR, and TCRdb's table has in-frame clones only and misses some. Of 80,000 to 100,000 clones listed, around 80% are singletons. These data originate in a study of cytomegalovirus exposure and HLA in healthy donors. The source of this sequence is a man between 35 and 55 years old in good health and CMV-seronegative. Sequenced input: PBMCs. J is TRBJ2-3 and V is TRBV4-1, with a weak D call TRBD1 (5 bases). The chain's CDR3 is CASSHSGFGTDTQYF. CDR3 coding DNA: TGCGCCAGCAGCCATTCAGGGTTCGGTACAGATACGCAGTATTTT.